This T cell receptor (beta chain) was found in a study of cytomegalovirus exposure and HLA in healthy donors. Amplification used 60 Vbeta primers and 13 Jbeta primers. The method was immunoSEQ multiplex PCR; TCRdb's version includes in-frame clones alone and lacks a portion of them. The data show fewer than 140,000 clones, with around 80% seen just once and about 6% held by the top ten. Germline lookup yields CDR1 MNHEY and CDR2 SVGAGI. V lost 5 bases and J lost 7; bases outside the gene matches: 5. CDR3 length: 13 amino acids. The rearrangement links TRBV6-5 to TRBJ2-1; 7 positions agree with TRBD1. The sequence was obtained from a woman in her forties or fifties in good health and CMV-seropositive. What was sequenced was PBMCs. In DNA form, the CDR3 reads TGTGCCAGCAGTCGAACCAGGGGGAATGAGCAGTTCTTC. This encodes CASSRTRGNEQFF.